Listed here is a single T cell receptor beta chain. Its specificity is unknown. This specimen belongs to a study of cytomegalovirus exposure and HLA in healthy donors. The study's findings and limits: Most TCR beta V segments were productive about 87% or about 30% of the time in an earlier analysis. Follow-up analysis later connected one missense variant in DCLRE1C with trimming of TCR beta V- and J-genes.

This CDR3 contains 16 residues. CDR1 is WSHSY and CDR2 is SAAADI in the germline V gene. The ends lost 7 bases at V and 1 base at J; junction bases unmatched: 10. The PCR contained 60 Vbeta and 13 Jbeta primers. Generated by immunoSEQ multiplex PCR, the TCRdb table keeps only in-frame clones and is missing some. The sample has roughly 180,000 clones, around 80% seen once; the top ten hold approximately 1.5%. The chain recombines TRBV10-2 with TRBJ2-3; TRBD2 agrees at 8 bases. Material: PBMCs. This TCR derives from a woman aged 25 to 39 in good health and CMV-seropositive. The CDR3 spells CASTSGLVRGTDTQYF. In DNA form, the CDR3 reads TGCGCCAGCACTTCGGGACTAGTTCGAGGCACAGATACGCAGTATTTT.